Following are 14 T cell receptor beta chains from one sample sequenced in a study of T-cell memory formation after mild COVID-19. From the 5' RACE reads, TCRdb called clonotypes with MiXCR, one entry per CDR3 protein. This table holds approximately 440,000 distinct CDR3 sequences, about 20% found once. Specimen: PBMCs or a T cell subset sorted from them (not recorded which). The origin of the receptors is an adult woman who had mild COVID-19 (a few samples of this study predate the infection). Cell type and time point are not known.

The J gene is TRBJ1-2, the V gene TRBV5-1, with D possibly matching TRBD1 (6 bases). The CDR3 runs 14 residues. CDR1 is SGHRS, CDR2 YFSETQ, per germline. Trimming took off 3 bases at V and 4 bases at J, with 13 bases between the two ends. The CDR3 loop reads CASSSEDRSYGYTF. DNA of the CDR3: TGCGCCAGCAGCTCAGAAGACAGGTCCTATGGCTACACCTTC.

This clonotype was observed a few times. The V and J genes are TRBV7-9 and TRBJ1-2; D gene unclear. The CDR3 is made up of 12 amino acids. From germline, CDR1 is SEHNR and CDR2 FQNEAQ (reference sequence). V lost 5 bases and J lost 4, with 8 bases in between. In nucleotides, the CDR3 is TGTGCCAGCAGCCAGGTCCTCTATGGCTACACCTTC. It encodes CASSQVLYGYTF.

This clonotype was observed a handful of times. This sequence joins TRBV4-1 and TRBJ2-1; no clear D gene. The CDR3 is 17 amino acids. The V gene lost 2 bases and the J gene lost 1 base, with 15 bases spanning the gap. Germline-derived CDR1 and CDR2 are MGHRA and YSYEKL. This chain's CDR3 is CASSQWGARRSYNEQFF. CDR3 DNA: TGCGCCAGCAGCCAATGGGGTGCACGACGTTCCTACAATGAGCAGTTCTTC.

This chain connects TRBV15 to TRBJ2-3; unclear D gene. V lost 0 bases to trimming and J lost 2 bases, with 9 bases between them. CDR3 length: 15 residues. Germline assignment: CDR1 LNHNV and CDR2 YYDKDF (reference sequence). CDR3 DNA sequence: TGTGCCACCAGCAGAGAGGTCAGACTCACAGATACGCAGTATTTT. It translates to CATSREVRLTDTQYF. The full variable domain, in which reference TRBV15 and TRBJ2-3 provide the parts outside the CDR3, is DAMVIQNPRYQVTQFGKPVTLSCSQTLNHNVMYWYQQKSSQAPKLLFHYYDKDFNNEADTPDNFQSRRPNTSFCFLDIRSPGLGDTAMYLCATSREVRLTDTQYFGPGTRLTVL.

This clonotype was counted a few times. The V call is TRBV7-9, the J call TRBJ2-1; 14 nucleotides agree with TRBD2. V lost 4 bases, J lost 4 bases, and 9 bases stayed unmatched. CDR1 is SEHNR, CDR2 FQNEAQ, per germline (reference sequence). The CDR3 length is 18 residues. Written as DNA, the CDR3 is TGTGCCAGCAGCTCCGGACTAGCGGGAGGACTTTTATACAATGAGCAGTTCTTC. Translating it yields CASSSGLAGGLLYNEQFF.

The chain combines TRBV6-2 or TRBV6-3 with TRBJ1-1; D is unclear. Germline V CDR1 and CDR2: MNHEY, SVGEGT. Trimming removed 6 bases at V and 0 bases at J, with 11 bases between. This CDR3 contains 14 residues. The CDR3 loop is CASSPNTMNTEAFF. DNA for the CDR3: TGTGCCAGCAGCCCAAACACAATGAACACTGAAGCTTTCTTT.

This clonotype turned up a few times. V usage is TRBV11-2 and J usage is TRBJ1-6; 7 nucleotides line up with TRBD1. CDR1 is SGHAT, CDR2 FQNNGV, per germline. The length of the CDR3 is 16 residues. V was pared by 5 bases and J by 10 bases, with 14 bases of the junction left unmatched. The CDR3 spells CASSRKGAGLGSPLHF. The DNA for the CDR3 is TGTGCCAGCAGCCGGAAGGGGGCAGGATTAGGATCACCCCTCCACTTT.

This chain connects TRBV7-8 to TRBJ1-1; TRBD1 might be the D (6 bases). Trimming left V 4 bases short and J 0 bases short, with 15 bases between. Germline values: CDR1 SGHVS, CDR2 FQNEAQ. The CDR3 contains 16 residues. CDR3 loop: CASSSRGVGLNTEAFF. CDR3 bases: TGTGCCAGCAGCTCCAGGGGCGTGGGATTGAACACTGAAGCTTTCTTT.

This clonotype showed up just a few times. The chain recombines TRBV7-2 with TRBJ1-3; unclear D gene. Germline V gene lookup returns CDR1 SGHTA and CDR2 FQGNSA. Trimming pared 1 base from V and 0 bases from J, leaving 16 bases between. The CDR3 extends over 18 amino acids. The CDR3 region has the DNA TGTGCCAGCAGCTTAGATTTGGGGAGGCCCCGCTCTGGAAACACCATATATTTT. Amino acids: CASSLDLGRPRSGNTIYF.

The chain links TRBV27 to TRBJ1-5; D ambiguous. CDR3 size: 15 residues. V was shortened by 8 bases and J by 2 bases, with 16 bases between the two germline ends. The germline CDR1 and CDR2 sequences are MNHEY and SMNVEV (reference sequence). CDR3 amino acids: CASGTRSLGNQPQHF. The CDR3, as DNA: TGTGCCAGCGGTACCAGGAGCCTGGGCAATCAGCCCCAGCATTTT.

This clonotype was detected a few times. V is TRBV20-1 and J is TRBJ1-3, with 8 bases lining up with TRBD1. Trimming took 5 bases from V and 0 from J; bases not matched to a gene: 3. This CDR3 is built from 14 residues. Germline assignment: CDR1 DFQATT and CDR2 SNEGSKA (reference sequence). This CDR3 is CSAGTGLSGNTIYF. The CDR3 nucleotides are TGCAGTGCTGGGACAGGACTCTCTGGAAACACCATATATTTT.

The chain combines TRBV20-1 with TRBJ2-5; perhaps TRBD2 as D (5 bases). V lost 1 base, J lost 4 bases, and 7 bases lay in between. In germline, CDR1 is DFQATT, CDR2 SNEGSKA (reference sequence). The CDR3 covers 12 residues. The chain's CDR3 is CSARGGVETQYF. Written as DNA, the CDR3 is TGCAGTGCTAGAGGGGGAGTAGAGACCCAGTACTTC.

The chain uses TRBV12-3 or TRBV12-4 and TRBJ1-2; 10 nucleotides line up with TRBD1. With V trimmed by 6 bases and J by 8 bases, 9 bases remained unmatched. CDR3 length equals 14 residues. CDR3 in DNA: TGTGCCAGCAGGCAGCCGGGACAGGGGATGGGCTACACCTTC. Translating gives CASRQPGQGMGYTF.

This chain links TRBV20-1 with TRBJ2-7; the D is unclear. Trimming took off 0 bases at V and 2 bases at J, with 14 bases between the two ends. The germline V gene encodes CDR1 DFQATT and CDR2 SNEGSKA (reference sequence). The CDR3 has 15 amino acids. The CDR3 bases are TGCAGTGCTAGAGATATAAGTTCTGGACCCTACGAGCAGTACTTC. The encoded protein is CSARDISSGPYEQYF.